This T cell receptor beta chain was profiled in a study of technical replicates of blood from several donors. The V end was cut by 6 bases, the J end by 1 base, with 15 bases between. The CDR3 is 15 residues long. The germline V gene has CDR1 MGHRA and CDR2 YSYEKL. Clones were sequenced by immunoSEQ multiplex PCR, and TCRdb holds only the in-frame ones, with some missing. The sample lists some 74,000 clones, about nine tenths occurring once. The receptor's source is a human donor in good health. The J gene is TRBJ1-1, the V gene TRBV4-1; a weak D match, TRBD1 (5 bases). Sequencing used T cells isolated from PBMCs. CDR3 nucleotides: TGCGCCAGCAGATGGGGGGATTACCGGAACACTGAAGCTTTCTTT. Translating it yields CASRWGDYRNTEAFF.